This TCR beta chain originates from a study of radiotherapy plus CTLA-4 blockade in lung cancer. Study overall: Objective responses emerged in under 20% of patients, and around 31% attained disease control.

TCRdb's table, derived via immunoSEQ multiplex PCR, lists solely in-frame clones and lacks some. This sample has around 45,000 clones, with less than 75% found just once. Focal radiation was given together with CTLA-4 blockade (ipilimumab) to patients with chemo-refractory metastatic non-small-cell lung cancer. J gave up 7 bases and V 5 bases, and 9 bases lay outside the gene matches. This CDR3 spans 15 amino acids. Germline values: CDR1 MNHEY, CDR2 SVGAGI. Overall study findings and caveats: Researchers report tumor-derived TCR clones expanding in blood after radiotherapy plus ipilimumab.

In this sample, this clone turned up once. Its target is unknown. The sequencing here drew on peripheral blood, taken from a patient treated with radiotherapy plus ipilimumab. V usage is TRBV6-5 and J usage is TRBJ2-1; 9 nucleotides align to TRBD2. The TCR sequence derives from a human donor with non-small cell lung cancer who had a partial response to radiotherapy plus ipilimumab. The CDR3 region has the DNA TGTGCCAGCAGTCTCGTAGCGGGAGCCGGAAATGAGCAGTTCTTC. This codes for CASSLVAGAGNEQFF.